A single sample gave rise to the 4 T cell receptor beta chains below, sequenced in a study of blood T cell repertoires in COVID-19. Only in-frame clones appear in the TCRdb table, and some are missing; sequencing was by immunoSEQ multiplex PCR. The data hold fewer than 50,000 clones, with around 70% observed a single time. The specimen sequenced was peripheral blood. These receptors came from a man at least 80 years old with acute or convalescent COVID-19.

This clone is a singleton in its sample. The chain uses TRBV3-1 (or the pseudogene TRBV3-2) and TRBJ1-1; D is unresolved. The germline V gene encodes CDR1 LGHDT and CDR2 YNNKEL (reference sequence). The CDR3 is made up of 14 amino acids. The V end was cut by 1 base, the J end by 7 bases, with 13 bases between. Here the CDR3 DNA reads TGTGCCAGCAGCCAAGGTACCCGACCGGGTGAAGCTTTCTTT. Translated, it gives CASSQGTRPGEAFF.

The V call is TRBV27, the J call TRBJ2-7, with 10 bases aligning to TRBD2. J was trimmed by 2 bases and V by 2 bases; bases with no gene match: 6. Looked up from germline, CDR1 is MNHEY and CDR2 is SMNVEV (reference sequence). This CDR3 spans 16 amino acids. CDR3: CASSLASGSTPYEQYF. The CDR3 nucleotides are TGTGCCAGCAGTTTAGCTAGCGGGAGTACACCCTACGAGCAGTACTTC.

The genes are TRBV18 and TRBJ2-5; 9 bases line up with TRBD1. The ends lost 3 bases at V and 1 base at J; junction bases unmatched: 3. The germline V gene encodes CDR1 KGHSH and CDR2 LQKENI. The CDR3 is made up of 15 amino acids. In DNA form, the CDR3 reads TGTGCCAGCTCACCTCAGGACAGGGGCCAAGAGACCCAGTACTTC. Protein product: CASSPQDRGQETQYF.

This chain links TRBV9 with TRBJ2-7, with a tentative D call TRBD1 (5 bases). CDR1 is SGDLS and CDR2 is YYNGEE in the germline V gene. The CDR3 has 12 amino acids. V was pared by 4 bases and J by 6 bases, with 11 bases between. The CDR3 is CASSNQGSEQYF. The CDR3 DNA is TGTGCCAGCAGCAATCAGGGTTCCGAGCAGTACTTC.